Each of the 19 T cell receptor beta chains below was sequenced from the same sample in a study of T cell clonotyping in hematopoietic cell transplantation. Only in-frame clones appear in the TCRdb table, and some are missing; sequencing was by immunoSEQ multiplex PCR. The sample consists of approximately 11,000 clones, about 47% of them appearing once. The starting material was PBMCs, obtained 30 days after allogeneic stem cell transplant. The receptors stem from a male patient between 45 and 60 years old who had an allogeneic stem cell transplant from an unrelated donor, so the T cells may come from the graft donor. Some clones in this sample may be carry-over from other donors' samples.

This clone came up a few times. V is TRBV29-1 and J is TRBJ1-2; possibly TRBD1 for D (5 bases). In germline, CDR1 is SQVTM, CDR2 ANQGSEA. V was trimmed by 5 bases and J by 11 bases, leaving 15 bases between them. CDR3 length: 11 residues. The CDR3 region has the DNA TGCAGCGTTCCTGAGCCGGGGGGATACACCTTC. It codes for CSVPEPGGYTF.

The V call is TRBV9, the J call TRBJ1-2, with D perhaps TRBD1 (6 bases). Trimming pared 3 bases from V and 4 bases from J, leaving 16 bases between. CDR3 length: 15 amino acids. Per germline, CDR1 SGDLS and CDR2 YYNGEE. This CDR3 is CASSADQGWAYGYTF. The CDR3, as DNA: TGTGCCAGCAGCGCAGACCAGGGGTGGGCCTATGGCTACACCTTC.

In its sample, this clone was seen once. This sequence joins TRBV5-1 and TRBJ2-5; 9 bases match TRBD2. Germline CDR1 reads SGHRS; CDR2 reads YFSETQ. This CDR3 has 15 amino acids. V shed 4 bases, J shed 5 bases, and the junction held 9 bases outside the gene matches. CDR3 loop: CASSQLGLAEETQYF. The CDR3 DNA follows: TGCGCCAGCAGCCAACTGGGACTAGCCGAGGAGACCCAGTACTTC.

The sample holds one count of this clone. The chain uses TRBV19 and TRBJ1-5, with a tentative D call TRBD1 (6 bases). V was cut by 7 bases and J by 3 bases, with 16 bases left in between. The CDR3 consists of 15 residues. CDR1 is LNHDA and CDR2 is SQIVND in the germline V gene (reference sequence). CDR3 nucleotides: TGTGCCAGTACCGGCAGGGGCGGAAACAATCAGCCCCAGCATTTT. Its protein is CASTGRGGNNQPQHF.

This clone showed up just a few times. V gene TRBV7-6 combines with J gene TRBJ2-7; weak D call: TRBD2 (5 bases). The V end lost 5 bases, the J end lost 3 bases, and 11 bases lay between the germline ends. The CDR3 runs 13 residues. Germline loops: CDR1 SGHVS, CDR2 FNYEAQ. The CDR3 loop reads CASSPTGGYEQYF. CDR3 coding DNA: TGTGCCAGCAGCCCCACCGGAGGCTACGAGCAGTACTTC.

The gene calls are TRBV4-1 and TRBJ1-4; D gene uncertain. The V gene's germline CDR1 is MGHRA and CDR2 YSYEKL. V was pared by 1 base and J by 8 bases, with 8 bases between. The CDR3 runs to 13 residues. CDR3 DNA sequence: TGCGCCAGCAGCCAAGGGCAGAGGGAAAAACTGTTTTTT. This gives the protein CASSQGQREKLFF.

The chain carries TRBV30 and TRBJ2-2; D gene unclear. CDR1 and CDR2 from the germline V gene are GTSNPN and SVGIG (reference sequence). This CDR3 region has 11 residues. Deletions cut 0 bases from V and 6 bases from J, with 2 bases between. The CDR3 loop is CAWSVSGELFF. CDR3 DNA: TGTGCCTGGAGTGTCTCCGGGGAGCTGTTTTTT. Complete variable domain (other parts from reference TRBV30 and TRBJ2-2): SQTIHQWPATLVQPVGSPLSLECTVEGTSNPNLYWYRQAAGRGLQLLFYSVGIGQISSEVPQNLSASRPQDRQFILSSKKLLLSDSGFYLCAWSVSGELFFGEGSRLTVL.

This clone was picked up a small number of times. V gene TRBV6-1 combines with J gene TRBJ1-4; the D is unclear. CDR3 length: 14 amino acids. Between the trimmed V and J ends, which lost 8 bases and 4 bases, there was a span of 14 bases. Germline assignment: CDR1 MNHNS and CDR2 SASEGT. CDR3 sequence (DNA): TGTGCCAGCTCAGTGGGGTGGGGTAATGAAAAACTGTTTTTT. Translating it yields CASSVGWGNEKLFF.

CDR3 residues: CASSLGAVHEQYF. In DNA form, the CDR3 reads TGTGCCAGCAGCTTAGGTGCGGTCCACGAGCAGTACTTC. The V and J genes are TRBV7-8 and TRBJ2-7, with D unclear. Trimming left V 1 base short and J 5 bases short, with 9 bases between. CDR3 length: 13 amino acids. CDR1 is SGHVS and CDR2 is FQNEAQ in the germline V gene.

This clone turned up a few times. The chain uses TRBV7-6 and TRBJ1-5; D perhaps matches TRBD1 (5 bases). V was clipped by 2 bases and J by 5 bases, with 13 bases between them. This CDR3 is 15 amino acids long. Germline V gene lookup returns CDR1 SGHVS and CDR2 FNYEAQ. CDR3 in amino acids: CASSLTGGFDQPQHF. As DNA, the CDR3 is TGTGCCAGCAGCTTAACTGGGGGGTTTGATCAGCCCCAGCATTTT.

This clone was counted between two and nine times. The chain is built from TRBV6-6 and TRBJ2-5; D is unresolved. The V end was cut by 5 bases, the J end by 5 bases, with 12 bases between. Germline V gene sequence: CDR1 MNHNY, CDR2 SVGAGI (reference sequence). The CDR3 is 13 residues long. The CDR3 nucleotides are TGTGCCAGCAGTCTCGTAGATTTTGAGACCCAGTACTTC. The encoded protein is CASSLVDFETQYF.

This clone appeared once. This chain links TRBV7-8 with TRBJ2-7; 11 nucleotides line up with TRBD2. CDR3 length: 16 residues. Germline-derived CDR1 and CDR2 are SGHVS and FQNEAQ. V lost 1 base to trimming and J lost 0 bases; unmatched junction nucleotides: 2. The CDR3: CASSLVLAGDSYEQYF. The CDR3 DNA follows: TGTGCCAGCAGCTTAGTACTAGCGGGGGACTCCTACGAGCAGTACTTC.

In its sample, this clone was seen once. The chain employs TRBV29-1 and TRBJ2-5, with 10 bases identical to TRBD2. This CDR3 is built from 13 residues. The V segment lost 8 bases and the J segment 4 bases; nucleotides outside the gene matches: 7. The germline V gene has CDR1 SQVTM and CDR2 ANQGSEA. The CDR3 coding sequence is TGCAGCTCCGGGACTAGCGAGGGAGAGACCCAGTACTTC. This codes for CSSGTSEGETQYF.

This clone was found a few times. J is TRBJ1-6 and V is TRBV14; D might be TRBD1 (6 bases). CDR1 is SGHDN, CDR2 FVKESK, per germline. This CDR3 has 14 residues. V lost 0 bases, J lost 7 bases, and 7 bases lay in between. The CDR3 region is CASSQDRGNSPLHF. For the CDR3, the DNA is TGTGCCAGCAGCCAAGATAGGGGGAATTCACCCCTCCACTTT.

This clone was seen only once. As DNA, the CDR3 is TGTGCCAGCAGCCCATGGGGGGCAGGGGCATACACCGGGGAGCTGTTTTTT. This codes for CASSPWGAGAYTGELFF. J is TRBJ2-2 and V is TRBV5-6; TRBD1 or TRBD2 may be the D gene (6 bases each). CDR1 is SGHDT and CDR2 is YYEEEE in the germline V gene. CDR3 size: 17 residues. V was shortened by 4 bases and J by 3 bases, with 19 bases between the two germline ends. The full variable domain, completed using reference TRBV5-6 and TRBJ2-2, is DAGVTQSPTHLIKTRGQQVTLRCSPKSGHDTVSWYQQALGQGPQFIFQYYEEEERQRGNFPDRFSGHQFPNYSSELNVNALLLGDSALYLCASSPWGAGAYTGELFFGEGSRLTVL.

The chain uses TRBV19 and TRBJ1-1; TRBD1 agrees at 7 bases. V dropped 8 bases and J dropped 2; count of bases not matched to a gene: 5. In germline, CDR1 is LNHDA, CDR2 SQIVND (reference sequence). The CDR3 runs 13 residues. The CDR3, as DNA: TGTGCCAGTGGAGGGGGCCGAAACACTGAAGCTTTCTTT. Translated, it gives CASGGGRNTEAFF.

This chain uses TRBV10-3 with TRBJ1-5; unclear D gene. The CDR3 has 14 amino acids. Germline-derived CDR1 and CDR2 are ENHRY and SYGVKD. The V end lost 6 bases, the J end lost 0 bases, and 9 bases lay between the germline ends. The CDR3: CAIRDGYSNQPQHF. For the CDR3, the DNA is TGTGCCATCAGGGACGGTTATAGCAATCAGCCCCAGCATTTT.

This chain uses TRBV9 with TRBJ2-5; the D call may be TRBD1 or TRBD2 (5 bases each). Germline V CDR1 and CDR2: SGDLS, YYNGEE. The CDR3 contains 14 residues. V was trimmed by 0 bases and J by 5 bases, leaving 11 bases between them. CDR3 region: CASSVGDGSETQYF. In nucleotides, the CDR3 is TGTGCCAGCAGCGTAGGGGACGGATCGGAGACCCAGTACTTC.

About this clone itself: The junction and the germline gene differ at one end; a read error may be behind it. The J gene is TRBJ2-2, the V gene TRBV9; D tentatively reads TRBD1 or TRBD2 (5 bases each). CDR1 is SGDLS, CDR2 YYNGEE, per germline. The CDR3 runs 14 residues. The CDR3 DNA reads TGTGCCAGCACCCCGGGACCGAATACCGGGGAGCTGTTTTTT. Translated, it gives CASTPGPNTGELFF. The full variable domain, rest sourced from reference TRBV9 and TRBJ2-2, is DSGVTQTPKHLITATGQRVTLRCSPRSGDLSVYWYQQSLDQGLQFLIQYYNGEERAKGNILERFSAQQFPDLHSELNLSSLELGDSALYFCASTPGPNTGELFFGEGSRLTVL.